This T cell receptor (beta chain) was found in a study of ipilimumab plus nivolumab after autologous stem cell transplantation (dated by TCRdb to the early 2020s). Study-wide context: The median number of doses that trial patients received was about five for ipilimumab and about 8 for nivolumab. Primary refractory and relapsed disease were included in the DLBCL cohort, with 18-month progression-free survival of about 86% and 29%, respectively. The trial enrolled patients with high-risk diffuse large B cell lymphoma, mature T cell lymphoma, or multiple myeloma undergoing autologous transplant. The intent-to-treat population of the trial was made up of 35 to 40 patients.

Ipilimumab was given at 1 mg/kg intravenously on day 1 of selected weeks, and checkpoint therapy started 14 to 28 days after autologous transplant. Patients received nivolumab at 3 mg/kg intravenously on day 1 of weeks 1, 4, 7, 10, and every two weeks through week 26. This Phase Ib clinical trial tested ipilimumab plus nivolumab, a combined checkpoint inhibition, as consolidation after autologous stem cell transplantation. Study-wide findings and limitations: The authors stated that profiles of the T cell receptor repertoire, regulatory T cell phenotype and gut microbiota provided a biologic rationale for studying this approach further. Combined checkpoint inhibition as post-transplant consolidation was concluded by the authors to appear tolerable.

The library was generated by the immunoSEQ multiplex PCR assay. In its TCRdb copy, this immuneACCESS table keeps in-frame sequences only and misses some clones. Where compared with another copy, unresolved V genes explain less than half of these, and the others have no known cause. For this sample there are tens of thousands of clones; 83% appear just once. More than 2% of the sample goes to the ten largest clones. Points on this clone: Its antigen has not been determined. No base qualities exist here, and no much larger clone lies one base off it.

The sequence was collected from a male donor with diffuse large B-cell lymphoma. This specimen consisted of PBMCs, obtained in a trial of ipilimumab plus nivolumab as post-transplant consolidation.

The CDR3 is CSVETRQFFTTQYF. The base sequence is TGCAGCGTCGAAACGAGACAGTTTTTCACTACGCAGTATTTT. The sequence is built from TRBV29-1 and TRBJ2-3; the D gene is possibly TRBD1, with 5 bases matching. CDR1 and CDR2 (SQVTM, ANQGSEA) derive from the germline V gene. The CDR3 has 14 amino acids, counting the end cysteine and phenylalanine. Just CDR3 DNA is preserved here, 42 bases in frame from base 1. The junction carries 21 bases between V and J, which are trimmed by 6 bases and 8 bases respectively.